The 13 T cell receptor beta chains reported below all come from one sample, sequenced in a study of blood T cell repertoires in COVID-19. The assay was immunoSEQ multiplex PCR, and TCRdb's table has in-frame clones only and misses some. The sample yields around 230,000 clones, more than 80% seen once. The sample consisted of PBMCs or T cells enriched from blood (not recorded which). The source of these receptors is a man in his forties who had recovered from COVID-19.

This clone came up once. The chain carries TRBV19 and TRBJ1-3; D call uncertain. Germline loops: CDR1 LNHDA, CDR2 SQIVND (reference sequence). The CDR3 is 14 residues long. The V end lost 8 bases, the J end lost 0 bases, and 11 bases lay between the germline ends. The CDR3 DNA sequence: TGTGCCAGTTTGAGGTGGAGCTCTGGAAACACCATATATTTT. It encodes CASLRWSSGNTIYF.

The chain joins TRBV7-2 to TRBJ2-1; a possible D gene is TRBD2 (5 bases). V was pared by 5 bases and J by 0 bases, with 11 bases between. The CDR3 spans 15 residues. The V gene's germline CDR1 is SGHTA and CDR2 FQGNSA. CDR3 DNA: TGTGCCAGCAGCACCCCGGGGAGCTCCTACAATGAGCAGTTCTTC. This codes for CASSTPGSSYNEQFF.

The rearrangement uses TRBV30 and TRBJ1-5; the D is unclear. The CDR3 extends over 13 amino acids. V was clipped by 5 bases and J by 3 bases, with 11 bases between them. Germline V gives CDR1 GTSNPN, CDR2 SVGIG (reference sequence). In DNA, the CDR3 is TGTGCCTGGGACACCAAGATCAATCAGCCCCAGCATTTT. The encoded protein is CAWDTKINQPQHF.

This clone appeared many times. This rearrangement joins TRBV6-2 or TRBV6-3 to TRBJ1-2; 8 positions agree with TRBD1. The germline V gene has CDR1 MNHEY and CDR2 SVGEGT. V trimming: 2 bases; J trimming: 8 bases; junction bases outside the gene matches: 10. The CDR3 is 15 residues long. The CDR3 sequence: CASSYNLGQVLGYTF. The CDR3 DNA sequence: TGTGCCAGCAGTTACAATTTGGGACAGGTTCTCGGCTACACCTTC.

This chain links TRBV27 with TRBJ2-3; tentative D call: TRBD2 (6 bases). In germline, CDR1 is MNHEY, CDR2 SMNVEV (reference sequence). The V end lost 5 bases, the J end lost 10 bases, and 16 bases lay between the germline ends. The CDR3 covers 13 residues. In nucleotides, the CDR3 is TGTGCCAGCAGTCCCGTCACTAGCTTCCCGCAGTATTTT. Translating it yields CASSPVTSFPQYF.

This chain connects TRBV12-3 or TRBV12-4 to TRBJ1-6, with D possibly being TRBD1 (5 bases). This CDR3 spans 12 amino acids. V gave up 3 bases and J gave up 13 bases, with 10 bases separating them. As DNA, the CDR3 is TGTGCCAGCAGTTTCGGGGGTGGGCCCCTCCACTTT. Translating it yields CASSFGGGPLHF.

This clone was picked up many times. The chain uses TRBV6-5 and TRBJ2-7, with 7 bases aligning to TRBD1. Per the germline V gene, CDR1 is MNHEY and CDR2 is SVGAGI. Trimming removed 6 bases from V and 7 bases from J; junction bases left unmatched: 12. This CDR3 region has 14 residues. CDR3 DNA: TGTGCCAGCAGCCTTACAGGGGCCCGCGGGGAGCAGTACTTC. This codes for CASSLTGARGEQYF.

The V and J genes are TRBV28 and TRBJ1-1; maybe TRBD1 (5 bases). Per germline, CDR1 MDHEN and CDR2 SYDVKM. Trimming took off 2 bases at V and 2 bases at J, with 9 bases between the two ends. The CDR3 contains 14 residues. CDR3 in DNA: TGTGCCAGCAGTTTACCCAGGGTAAACACTGAAGCTTTCTTT. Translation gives CASSLPRVNTEAFF.

The DNA for the CDR3 is TGTGCCAGCAGCTTAGTGGGGGGGCTTGATACGCAGTATTTT. Translating gives CASSLVGGLDTQYF. The chain is built from TRBV7-9 and TRBJ2-3; a possible D gene is TRBD2 (7 bases). CDR3 length equals 14 residues. Trimming took 1 base from V and 6 from J, leaving 11 bases between them. Germline assignment: CDR1 SEHNR and CDR2 FQNEAQ (reference sequence).

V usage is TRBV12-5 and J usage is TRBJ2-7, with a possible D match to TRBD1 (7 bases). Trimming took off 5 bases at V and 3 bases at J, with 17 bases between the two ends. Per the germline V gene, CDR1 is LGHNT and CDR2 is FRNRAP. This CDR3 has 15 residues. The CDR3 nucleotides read TGTGCTAGTGGTCCCACGCGGGACAGCATCTACGAGCAGTACTTC. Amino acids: CASGPTRDSIYEQYF. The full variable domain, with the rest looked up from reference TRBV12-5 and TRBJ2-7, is DARVTQTPRHKVTEMGQEVTMRCQPILGHNTVFWYRQTMMQGLELLAYFRNRAPLDDSGMPKDRFSAEMPDATLATLKIQPSEPRDSAVYFCASGPTRDSIYEQYFGPGTRLTVT.

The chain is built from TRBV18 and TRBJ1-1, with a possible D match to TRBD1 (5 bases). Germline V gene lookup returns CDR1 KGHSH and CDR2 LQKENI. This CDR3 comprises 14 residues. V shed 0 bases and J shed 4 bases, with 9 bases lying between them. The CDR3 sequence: CASSPPLRVTEAFF. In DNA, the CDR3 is TGTGCCAGCTCACCACCCCTCAGGGTCACTGAAGCTTTCTTT. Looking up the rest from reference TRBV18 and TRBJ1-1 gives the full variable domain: NAGVMQNPRHLVRRRGQEARLRCSPMKGHSHVYWYRQLPEEGLKFMVYLQKENIIDESGMPKERFSAEFPKEGPSILRIQQVVRGDSAAYFCASSPPLRVTEAFFGQGTRLTVV.

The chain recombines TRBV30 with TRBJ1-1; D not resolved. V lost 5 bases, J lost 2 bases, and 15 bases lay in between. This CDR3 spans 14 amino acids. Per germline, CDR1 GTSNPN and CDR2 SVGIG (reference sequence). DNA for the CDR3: TGTGCCTGGGCGGGGAAGTGGGATAACACTGAAGCTTTCTTT. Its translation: CAWAGKWDNTEAFF.

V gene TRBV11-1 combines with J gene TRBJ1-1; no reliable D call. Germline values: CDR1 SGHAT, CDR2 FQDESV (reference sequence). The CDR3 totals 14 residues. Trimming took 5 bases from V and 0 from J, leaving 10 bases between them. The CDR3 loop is CASSPGRLNTEAFF. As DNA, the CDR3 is TGTGCCAGCAGCCCGGGGAGACTGAACACTGAAGCTTTCTTT.